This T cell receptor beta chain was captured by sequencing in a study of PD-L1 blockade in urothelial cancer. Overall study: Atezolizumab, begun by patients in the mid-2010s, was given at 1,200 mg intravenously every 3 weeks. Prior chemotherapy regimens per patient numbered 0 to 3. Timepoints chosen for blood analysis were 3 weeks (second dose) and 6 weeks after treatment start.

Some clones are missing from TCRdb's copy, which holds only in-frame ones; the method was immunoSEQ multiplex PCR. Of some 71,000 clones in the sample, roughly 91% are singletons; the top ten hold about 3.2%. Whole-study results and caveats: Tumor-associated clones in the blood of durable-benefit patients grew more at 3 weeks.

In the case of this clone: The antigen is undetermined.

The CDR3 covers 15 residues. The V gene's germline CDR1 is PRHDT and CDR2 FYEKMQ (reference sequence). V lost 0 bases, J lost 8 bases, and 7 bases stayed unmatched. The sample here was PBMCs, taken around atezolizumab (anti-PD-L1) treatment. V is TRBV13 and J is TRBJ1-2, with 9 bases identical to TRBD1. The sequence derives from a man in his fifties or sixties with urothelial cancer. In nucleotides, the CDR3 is TGTGCCAGCAGCTTAGGGGGACAGGGCACGGAAGGCTACACCTTC. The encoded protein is CASSLGGQGTEGYTF.